Here is one TCR beta chain with its context. The antigen is unknown. The data were obtained in a study of blood T cells in healthy people across ages. General study findings and limits: Reliance upon unsorted PBMCs precluded definitive naive versus antigen-experienced comparison.

The germline gives CDR1 SGDLS, CDR2 YYNGEE. V shed 3 bases and J 6 bases; nucleotides not matched to a gene: 3. The CDR3 totals 14 residues. Then a second PCR, running about 6 to 12 cycles, was carried out with a sample-barcoded 5' primer and a J-beta primer mix. The template-switch adaptor was a 5' adaptor with 12 random nucleotides. It tagged each cDNA molecule. Every sample produced at least 3 million CDR3-containing paired-end reads. TCRdb re-analysed the 5' RACE reads in MiXCR, keeping a single row per CDR3 protein. The sample yields hundreds of thousands of distinct CDR3 sequences, more than 45% seen once.

Sequencing input: blood. The origin of this receptor is a man older than 75 in good health. This chain connects TRBV9 to TRBJ2-1, with 10 nucleotides matching TRBD1. CDR3 protein: CASSAGTGVNEQFF. CDR3 nucleotide sequence: TGTGCCAGCAGCGCCGGGACAGGGGTCAATGAGCAGTTCTTC.